This TCR beta chain was captured in a study of T cells in Graves' hyperthyroidism and ophthalmopathy. This CDR3 region has 14 residues. CDR1 is MGHRA and CDR2 is YSYEKL in the germline V gene. V was clipped by 2 bases and J by 5 bases, with 12 bases between them. Disease duration under 2 months; hyperthyroidism patients were aged 18 to 65. RNA transcripts were the template for amplifying TCR beta CDR3 regions. Primed by the HTBI set, a first-round RT-PCR was run on the TCR CDR3. TCRdb fed the multiplex PCR reads into MiXCR, producing one record per CDR3 protein. The sample lists hundreds of thousands of distinct CDR3 sequences, about a sixth occurring once.

This receptor was identified in a woman in her thirties with Graves' hyperthyroidism. The V gene is TRBV4-1, the J gene TRBJ2-5, with D possibly being TRBD1 or TRBD2 (7 bases each). Sequenced input: blood. The CDR3 DNA reads TGCGCCAGCAGCCAAAGCGGGACAGAGGAGACCCAGTACTTC. This encodes CASSQSGTEETQYF.